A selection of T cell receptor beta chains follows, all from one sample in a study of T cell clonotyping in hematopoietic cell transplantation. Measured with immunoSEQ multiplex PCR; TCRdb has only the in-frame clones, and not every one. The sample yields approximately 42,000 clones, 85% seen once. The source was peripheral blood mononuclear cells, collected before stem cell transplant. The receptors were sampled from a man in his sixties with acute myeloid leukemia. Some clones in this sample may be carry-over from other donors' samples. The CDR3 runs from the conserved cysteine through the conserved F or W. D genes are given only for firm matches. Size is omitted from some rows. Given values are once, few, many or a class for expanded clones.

CDR3 protein: CASSQSGGFLDTQYF
CDR3 DNA: TGCGCCAGCAGCCAAAGCGGGGGGTTTTTAGATACGCAGTATTTT
D gene: TRBD2
J gene: TRBJ2-3
clone size: once
V gene: TRBV4-3
CDR3 length: 15

CDR3 protein: CASSLQSDYNSPLHF
CDR3 DNA: TGTGCCAGTAGTCTCCAGTCGGATTATAATTCACCCCTCCACTTT
D gene: NA
J gene: TRBJ1-6
clone size: NA
V gene: TRBV19
CDR3 length: 15

CDR3 protein: CASSGQGFNQPQHF
CDR3 DNA: TGTGCCAGCAGTGGACAGGGGTTCAATCAGCCCCAGCATTTT
D gene: TRBD1
J gene: TRBJ1-5
clone size: NA
V gene: TRBV6-5
CDR3 length: 14

CDR3 protein: CASSSATDPGEKLFF
CDR3 DNA: TGTGCCAGTAGTAGCGCGACAGACCCGGGCGAAAAACTGTTTTTT
D gene: NA
J gene: TRBJ1-4
clone size: once
V gene: TRBV19
CDR3 length: 15

CDR3 protein: CASSAALVRGFEKLFF
CDR3 DNA: TGTGCCAGCAGTGCCGCCCTCGTCAGAGGGTTCGAAAAACTGTTTTTT
D gene: NA
J gene: TRBJ1-4
clone size: once
V gene: TRBV28
CDR3 length: 16

CDR3 protein: CASSGGTGKVYEQYF
CDR3 DNA: TGTGCCAGCAGTGGAGGAACAGGCAAAGTTTACGAGCAGTACTTC
D gene: NA
J gene: TRBJ2-7
clone size: once
V gene: TRBV2
CDR3 length: 15

CDR3 protein: CAIHATYYEQYF
CDR3 DNA: TGTGCGATACACGCGACTTACTACGAGCAGTACTTC
D gene: NA
J gene: TRBJ2-7
clone size: NA
V gene: TRBV30
CDR3 length: 12

CDR3 protein: CASSLIGRTSSGANVLTF
CDR3 DNA: TGTGCCAGCAGTTTGATTGGACGGACTAGCTCTGGGGCCAACGTCCTGACTTTC
D gene: TRBD2
J gene: TRBJ2-6
clone size: NA
V gene: TRBV27
CDR3 length: 18

CDR3 protein: CASSLISTDTQYF
CDR3 DNA: TGTGCTAGCAGCCTTATAAGCACAGATACGCAGTATTTT
D gene: NA
J gene: TRBJ2-3
clone size: NA
V gene: TRBV7-7
CDR3 length: 13

CDR3 protein: CAVPFGGPYEQYF
CDR3 DNA: TGTGCCGTACCGTTCGGGGGGCCGTACGAGCAGTACTTC
D gene: NA
J gene: TRBJ2-7
clone size: NA
V gene: TRBV2
CDR3 length: 13

CDR3 protein: CAGRTPFKDRAGGGTEAFF
CDR3 DNA: TGTGCCGGACGGACGCCCTTCAAGGACAGGGCGGGGGGGGGCACTGAAGCTTTCTTT
D gene: TRBD1
J gene: TRBJ1-1
clone size: NA
V gene: TRBV30
CDR3 length: 19

CDR3 protein: CASSSTRENTEAFF
CDR3 DNA: TGTGCCAGCTCATCAACCAGGGAGAACACTGAAGCTTTCTTT
D gene: NA
J gene: TRBJ1-1
clone size: NA
V gene: TRBV18
CDR3 length: 14

CDR3 protein: CASSQIPGQGDEKLFF
CDR3 DNA: TGCGCCAGCAGCCAGATACCGGGACAGGGAGATGAAAAACTGTTTTTT
D gene: TRBD1
J gene: TRBJ1-4
clone size: NA
V gene: TRBV4-3
CDR3 length: 16

CDR3 protein: CASSQGGYSGANVLTF
CDR3 DNA: TGTGCCAGCAGCCAAGGCGGGTACTCTGGGGCCAACGTCCTGACTTTC
D gene: NA
J gene: TRBJ2-6
clone size: NA
V gene: TRBV14
CDR3 length: 16

CDR3 protein: CASSPVGGETQYF
CDR3 DNA: TGCGCCAGCAGCCCGGTCGGGGGAGAGACCCAGTACTTC
D gene: NA
J gene: TRBJ2-5
clone size: NA
V gene: TRBV5-1
CDR3 length: 13

CDR3 protein: CASSQRDSTEAFF
CDR3 DNA: TGTGCCAGCAGTCAAAGGGATTCCACTGAAGCTTTCTTT
D gene: NA
J gene: TRBJ1-1
clone size: NA
V gene: TRBV6-6
CDR3 length: 13

CDR3 protein: CASRRGAEQNQPQHF
CDR3 DNA: TGTGCCAGCCGCCGTGGGGCGGAACAAAATCAGCCCCAGCATTTT
D gene: NA
J gene: TRBJ1-5
clone size: NA
V gene: TRBV18
CDR3 length: 15

CDR3 protein: CATSRDKTAGGAFF
CDR3 DNA: TGTGCCACCAGCAGAGATAAGACGGCAGGGGGAGCTTTCTTT
D gene: TRBD1
J gene: TRBJ1-1
clone size: NA
V gene: TRBV15
CDR3 length: 14

CDR3 protein: CASKGAYEQYF
CDR3 DNA: TGTGCCAGCAAGGGGGCCTACGAGCAGTACTTC
D gene: NA
J gene: TRBJ2-7
clone size: NA
V gene: TRBV11-3
CDR3 length: 11

CDR3 protein: CAWDRVAGSYEQYF
CDR3 DNA: TGTGCCTGGGACCGCGTTGCGGGCTCCTACGAGCAGTACTTC
D gene: NA
J gene: TRBJ2-7
clone size: NA
V gene: TRBV30
CDR3 length: 14

CDR3 protein: CASSPPGDEQYF
CDR3 DNA: TGTGCCAGCAGTCCCCCCGGGGACGAGCAGTACTTC
D gene: NA
J gene: TRBJ2-7
clone size: NA
V gene: TRBV11-2
CDR3 length: 12

CDR3 protein: CASSLGDRDPYEQYF
CDR3 DNA: TGCGCCAGCAGCTTGGGCGACAGGGACCCCTACGAGCAGTACTTC
D gene: TRBD1
J gene: TRBJ2-7
clone size: once
V gene: TRBV5-1
CDR3 length: 15

CDR3 protein: CARSLRASGGIGYF
CDR3 DNA: TGTGCCAGAAGCTTGCGGGCTAGCGGGGGAATTGGGTACTTC
D gene: TRBD2
J gene: TRBJ2-7
clone size: NA
V gene: TRBV5-3
CDR3 length: 14

CDR3 protein: CAGRGQGAREQYF
CDR3 DNA: TGTGCCGGTCGTGGGCAGGGGGCTCGCGAGCAGTACTTC
D gene: TRBD1
J gene: TRBJ2-7
clone size: NA
V gene: TRBV28
CDR3 length: 13

CDR3 protein: CASSVDRVKSPLHF
CDR3 DNA: TGTGCCAGCAGCGTAGACAGGGTGAAATCACCCCTCCACTTT
D gene: NA
J gene: TRBJ1-6
clone size: NA
V gene: TRBV9
CDR3 length: 14

CDR3 protein: CASSLLDRVRTGELFF
CDR3 DNA: TGTGCCAGCAGTTTACTCGACAGGGTGCGAACCGGGGAGCTGTTTTTT
D gene: TRBD1
J gene: TRBJ2-2
clone size: NA
V gene: TRBV28
CDR3 length: 16

CDR3 protein: CASSQRTGANYGYTF
CDR3 DNA: TGCGCCAGCAGCCAGAGGACAGGGGCTAACTATGGCTACACCTTC
D gene: TRBD1
J gene: TRBJ1-2
clone size: NA
V gene: TRBV5-1
CDR3 length: 15

CDR3 protein: CASSVEVTGFEQYF
CDR3 DNA: TGTGCCAGCAGCGTAGAGGTGACAGGGTTCGAGCAGTACTTC
D gene: TRBD1
J gene: TRBJ2-7
clone size: NA
V gene: TRBV9
CDR3 length: 14

CDR3 protein: CASSLAPGGPSGTQYF
CDR3 DNA: TGTGCCAGCAGCTTAGCGCCGGGGGGTCCCTCGGGGACCCAGTACTTC
D gene: TRBD2
J gene: TRBJ2-5
clone size: NA
V gene: TRBV7-2
CDR3 length: 16

CDR3 protein: CASSPGTGARQPQHF
CDR3 DNA: TGTGCCAGCTCACCCGGGACAGGGGCTCGTCAGCCCCAGCATTTT
D gene: TRBD1
J gene: TRBJ1-5
clone size: few
V gene: TRBV18
CDR3 length: 15

CDR3 protein: CATSPNGRETQYF
CDR3 DNA: TGTGCCACCAGCCCTAACGGTCGGGAGACCCAGTACTTC
D gene: NA
J gene: TRBJ2-5
clone size: NA
V gene: TRBV15
CDR3 length: 13

CDR3 protein: CASTETGELFF
CDR3 DNA: TGCGCCAGCACCGAAACAGGGGAGCTGTTTTTT
D gene: NA
J gene: TRBJ2-2
clone size: NA
V gene: TRBV5-1
CDR3 length: 11

CDR3 protein: CASSVGGGDAFF
CDR3 DNA: TGTGCCAGCAGCGTAGGAGGGGGCGACGCTTTCTTT
D gene: TRBD1
J gene: TRBJ1-1
clone size: NA
V gene: TRBV9
CDR3 length: 12

CDR3 protein: CAWSVWGGTEAFF
CDR3 DNA: TGTGCCTGGAGTGTATGGGGAGGCACTGAAGCTTTCTTT
D gene: NA
J gene: TRBJ1-1
clone size: NA
V gene: TRBV30
CDR3 length: 13

CDR3 protein: CASSKKCPHEIISTDTQYF
CDR3 DNA: TGTGCCAGCAGCAAAAAATGTCCCCACGAAATTATTAGCACAGATACGCAGTATTTT
D gene: NA
J gene: TRBJ2-3
clone size: once
V gene: TRBV21-1
CDR3 length: 19

CDR3 protein: CASSPRDGSNQPQHF
CDR3 DNA: TGTGCCAGCAGCCCGCGGGACGGTAGCAATCAGCCCCAGCATTTT
D gene: NA
J gene: TRBJ1-5
clone size: NA
V gene: TRBV7-2
CDR3 length: 15

CDR3 protein: CSVEGTGSSYEQYF
CDR3 DNA: TGCAGCGTTGAAGGGACAGGGAGCTCCTACGAGCAGTACTTC
D gene: TRBD1
J gene: TRBJ2-7
clone size: NA
V gene: TRBV29-1
CDR3 length: 14

CDR3 protein: CASSPMYRDRVF
CDR3 DNA: TGTGCCAGCAGCCCTATGTACCGGGACAGGGTCTTC
D gene: TRBD1
J gene: TRBJ2-7
clone size: NA
V gene: TRBV5-6
CDR3 length: 12

CDR3 protein: CASSLGTNEQFF
CDR3 DNA: TGTGCCAGCAGCTTAGGGACCAATGAGCAGTTCTTC
D gene: NA
J gene: TRBJ2-1
clone size: NA
V gene: TRBV7-2
CDR3 length: 12

CDR3 protein: CASSDVDPGEQFF
CDR3 DNA: TGTGCCAGCAGTGATGTGGACCCCGGTGAGCAGTTCTTC
D gene: NA
J gene: TRBJ2-1
clone size: NA
V gene: TRBV2
CDR3 length: 13

CDR3 protein: CASGTAGWYEQYF
CDR3 DNA: TGTGCCAGCGGGACCGCAGGGTGGTACGAGCAGTACTTC
D gene: NA
J gene: TRBJ2-7
clone size: NA
V gene: TRBV2
CDR3 length: 13

CDR3 protein: CASRVGVLGELFF
CDR3 DNA: TGTGCCAGCAGAGTAGGGGTATTAGGGGAGCTGTTTTTT
D gene: NA
J gene: TRBJ2-2
clone size: NA
V gene: TRBV11-2
CDR3 length: 13

CDR3 protein: CAWSEGREKLFF
CDR3 DNA: TGTGCCTGGAGTGAGGGCAGGGAAAAACTGTTTTTT
D gene: NA
J gene: TRBJ1-4
clone size: NA
V gene: TRBV30
CDR3 length: 12

CDR3 protein: CASSPRDSVSYEQYF
CDR3 DNA: TGCGCCAGCAGCCCCCGGGACAGCGTGTCCTACGAGCAGTACTTC
D gene: TRBD1
J gene: TRBJ2-7
clone size: NA
V gene: TRBV4-3
CDR3 length: 15

CDR3 protein: CASSLAQGIIRGNTIYF
CDR3 DNA: TGTGCCAGCAGCTTGGCACAGGGGATAATACGTGGAAACACCATATATTTT
D gene: TRBD1
J gene: TRBJ1-3
clone size: NA
V gene: TRBV5-6
CDR3 length: 17

CDR3 protein: CASSSTPYATEAFF
CDR3 DNA: TGTGCCAGCAGCTCGACGCCGTACGCCACTGAAGCTTTCTTT
D gene: NA
J gene: TRBJ1-1
clone size: few
V gene: TRBV7-3
CDR3 length: 14

CDR3 protein: CASSADSAGELFF
CDR3 DNA: TGTGCCAGCAGCGCAGACAGCGCGGGGGAGCTGTTTTTT
D gene: NA
J gene: TRBJ2-2
clone size: NA
V gene: TRBV7-2
CDR3 length: 13

CDR3 protein: CASSEAPGGNQPQHF
CDR3 DNA: TGTGCCAGCAGTGAAGCGCCGGGGGGCAATCAGCCCCAGCATTTT
D gene: NA
J gene: TRBJ1-5
clone size: NA
V gene: TRBV6-1
CDR3 length: 15

CDR3 protein: CASSPGTRRDTQYF
CDR3 DNA: TGTGCCAGCAGTCCAGGGACTCGTAGGGATACGCAGTATTTT
D gene: NA
J gene: TRBJ2-3
clone size: NA
V gene: TRBV28
CDR3 length: 14

CDR3 protein: CASSLLTGADNSPLHF
CDR3 DNA: TGTGCCAGCAGTTTGCTGACAGGAGCTGATAATTCACCCCTCCACTTT
D gene: NA
J gene: TRBJ1-6
clone size: NA
V gene: TRBV28
CDR3 length: 16

CDR3 protein: CASSSVATNYGYTF
CDR3 DNA: TGTGCCAGCAGTTCCGTGGCCACTAACTATGGCTACACCTTC
D gene: NA
J gene: TRBJ1-2
clone size: NA
V gene: TRBV28
CDR3 length: 14

CDR3 protein: CASSSRGADYEQYF
CDR3 DNA: TGTGCCAGTAGTTCCCGTGGGGCGGACTACGAGCAGTACTTC
D gene: NA
J gene: TRBJ2-7
clone size: once
V gene: TRBV19
CDR3 length: 14

CDR3 protein: CASSLGGTDYSGANVLTF
CDR3 DNA: TGCGCCAGCAGCTTGGGGGGGACGGACTACTCTGGGGCCAACGTCCTGACTTTC
D gene: NA
J gene: TRBJ2-6
clone size: NA
V gene: TRBV5-1
CDR3 length: 18

CDR3 protein: CASSARQGNQPQHF
CDR3 DNA: TGTGCCAGCAGCGCTAGACAGGGGAATCAGCCCCAGCATTTT
D gene: TRBD1
J gene: TRBJ1-5
clone size: NA
V gene: TRBV2
CDR3 length: 14